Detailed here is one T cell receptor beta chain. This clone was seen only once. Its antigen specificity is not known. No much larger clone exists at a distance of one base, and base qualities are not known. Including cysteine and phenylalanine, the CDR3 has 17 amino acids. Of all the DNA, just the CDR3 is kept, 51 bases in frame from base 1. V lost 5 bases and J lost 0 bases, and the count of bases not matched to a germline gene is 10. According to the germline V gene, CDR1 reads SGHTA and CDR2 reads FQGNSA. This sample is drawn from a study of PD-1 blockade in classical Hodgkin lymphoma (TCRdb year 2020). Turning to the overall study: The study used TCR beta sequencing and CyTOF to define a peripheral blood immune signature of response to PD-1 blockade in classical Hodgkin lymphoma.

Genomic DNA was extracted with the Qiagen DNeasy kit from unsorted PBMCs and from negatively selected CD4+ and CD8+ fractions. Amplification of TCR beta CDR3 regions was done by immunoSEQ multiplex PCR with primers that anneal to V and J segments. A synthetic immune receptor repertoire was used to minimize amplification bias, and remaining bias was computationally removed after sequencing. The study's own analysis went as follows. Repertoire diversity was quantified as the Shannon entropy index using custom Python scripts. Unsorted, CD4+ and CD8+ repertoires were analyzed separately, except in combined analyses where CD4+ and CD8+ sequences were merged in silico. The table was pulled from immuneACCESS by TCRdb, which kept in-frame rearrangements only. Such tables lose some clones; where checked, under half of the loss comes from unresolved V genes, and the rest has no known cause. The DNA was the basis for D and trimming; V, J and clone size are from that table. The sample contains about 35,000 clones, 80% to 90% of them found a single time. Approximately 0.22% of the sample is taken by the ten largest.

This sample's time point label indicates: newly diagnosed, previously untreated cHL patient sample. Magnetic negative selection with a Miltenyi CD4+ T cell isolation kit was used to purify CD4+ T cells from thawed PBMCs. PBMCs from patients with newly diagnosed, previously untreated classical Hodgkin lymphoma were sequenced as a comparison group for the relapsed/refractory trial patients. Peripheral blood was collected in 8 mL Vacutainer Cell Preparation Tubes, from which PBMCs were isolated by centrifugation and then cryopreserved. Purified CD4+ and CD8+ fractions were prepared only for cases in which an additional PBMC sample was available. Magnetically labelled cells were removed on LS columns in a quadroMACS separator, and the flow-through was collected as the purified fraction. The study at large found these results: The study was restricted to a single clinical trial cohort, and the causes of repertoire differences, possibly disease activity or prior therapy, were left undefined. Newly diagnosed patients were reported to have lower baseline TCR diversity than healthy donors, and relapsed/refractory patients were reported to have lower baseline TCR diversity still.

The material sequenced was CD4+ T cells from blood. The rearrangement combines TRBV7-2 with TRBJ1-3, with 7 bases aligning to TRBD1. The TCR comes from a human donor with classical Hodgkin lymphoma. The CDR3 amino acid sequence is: CASSRRDSFSSGNTIYF. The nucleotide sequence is TGTGCCAGCAGCCGAAGGGACAGTTTTAGCTCTGGAAACACCATATATTTT.